A single sample is the source of the 4 T cell receptor beta chains below, sequenced in a study of identical twins (dated by TCRdb to 2015 to 2016). Library preparation employed 5' RACE. The listed sequencing device is Illumina HiSeq 2000. TCRdb redid the processing of the public reads, applying fastp at Q25 and MiXCR, and retained in-frame beta chains. Rows with one shared CDR3 protein collapse into an entry with the most common genes and DNA. The sample contains approximately 490,000 distinct CDR3 sequences, approximately 20% of them found a single time. Of the sample, approximately 0.52% falls within the top ten clones. The data were also submitted as part of a second study, on yellow fever vaccine responses in identical twins.

The sequenced sample was CD4+ T cells sorted from blood. The receptor source for this set is a woman between 18 and 30 years old in good health.

V is TRBV5-1 and J is TRBJ1-1, with D possibly matching TRBD1 (6 bases). This CDR3 comprises 14 residues. CDR1 is SGHRS, CDR2 YFSETQ, per germline. The germline V and J ends were trimmed by 7 bases and 3 bases, with 16 bases remaining between them. The CDR3 DNA follows: TGCGCCAGCGTCCGCTCGGCAGGGGACACTGAAGCTTTCTTT. Translating gives CASVRSAGDTEAFF.

The rearrangement uses TRBV3-1 and TRBJ2-2; D might be TRBD1 (6 bases). Germline CDR1 reads LGHDT; CDR2 reads YNNKEL (reference sequence). Trimming pared 2 bases from V and 5 bases from J, leaving 9 bases between. The CDR3 is made up of 14 amino acids. In nucleotides, the CDR3 is TGTGCCAGCAGCCAAAACAGGGCTACCGGGGAGCTGTTTTTT. Residues: CASSQNRATGELFF.

The chain carries TRBV25-1 and TRBJ2-2; 7 bases line up with TRBD1. The CDR3 has 15 residues. Trimming cost V 2 bases and J 2 bases; bases outside gene matches: 2. CDR1 is MGHDK and CDR2 is SYGVNS in the germline V gene. In DNA, the CDR3 is TGTGCCAGCAGTGAAATAGGGGGCAACACCGGGGAGCTGTTTTTT. Protein product: CASSEIGGNTGELFF.

V gene TRBV7-9 combines with J gene TRBJ2-5; D assignment may be TRBD1 or TRBD2 (5 bases each). Germline lookup yields CDR1 SEHNR and CDR2 FQNEAQ (reference sequence). The CDR3 contains 16 residues. V shed 4 bases and J shed 5 bases, with 20 bases lying between them. The CDR3 DNA is TGTGCCAGCAGCTCGAGCGATATGGGGGAGTGGGAGACCCAGTACTTC. It encodes CASSSSDMGEWETQYF.